Following are 5 T cell receptor beta chains from one sample sequenced in a study of beta chain features in type 1 diabetes. For these receptors, no antigen is known. General study results and limits: Across all four CD4+ subsets, people with type 1 diabetes showed modestly shorter TCRB CDR3s.

Expressed TCRB transcripts were sequenced because the entire RNA isolate underwent reverse transcription. Assay: immunoSEQ multiplex PCR; the TCRdb copy retains only in-frame clones and omits some. Of some 290,000 clones listed, 13% to 15% were seen once; the top ten hold 0.015% to 0.02%. The sequenced sample consisted of naive CD4+ T cells from blood. The receptors were sampled from a man aged 25 to 45 with type 1 diabetes.

This chain connects TRBV6-6 to TRBJ1-1; D is uncertain. CDR1 and CDR2 from the germline V gene are MNHNY and SVGAGI (reference sequence). The CDR3 contains 14 residues. With 7 bases removed from V and 4 bases from J, the gap between germline ends came to 16 bases. CDR3 amino acids: CASTYSRWVTEAFF. The CDR3 nucleotides read TGTGCCAGCACCTACTCGAGGTGGGTCACTGAAGCTTTCTTT.

In regard to this clone: One junction end disagrees with the germline gene, perhaps due to a read error. The rearrangement joins TRBV27 to TRBJ1-2; no clear D gene. Germline assignment: CDR1 MNHEY and CDR2 SMNVEV (reference sequence). The CDR3 extends over 13 amino acids. CDR3 in DNA: TGTGCCAGCAGTCCCTATCGGGGAGAAGTGACATTCTTC. Its protein is CASSPYRGEVTFF.

This clone has more than one count but fewer than ten. This sequence joins TRBV4-3 and TRBJ2-1, with 9 bases that match TRBD2. The CDR3 spans 17 residues. Germline CDR1 reads LGHNA; CDR2 reads YSLEER. V lost 1 base and J lost 4; bases outside the gene matches: 8. The CDR3 nucleotides are TGCGCCAGCAGCCAAGTTTGGGCTAGCGGGGCTTACAATGAGCAGTTCTTC. Protein: CASSQVWASGAYNEQFF.

This clone turned up a few times. Other DNA sequences in this specimen translate into the identical CDR3. The chain couples TRBV5-1 to TRBJ2-3; D gene unclear. Germline V gene lookup returns CDR1 SGHRS and CDR2 YFSETQ. V shed 0 bases and J shed 1 base, with 3 bases lying between them. The CDR3 covers 13 residues. The CDR3 here is CASSLAGTDTQYF. In nucleotides, the CDR3 is TGCGCCAGCAGCTTGGCGGGCACAGATACGCAGTATTTT.

The chain is built from TRBV4-1 and TRBJ2-1; TRBD2 matches at 12 bases. Trimming cost V 6 bases and J 6 bases; bases outside gene matches: 6. Germline V gene sequence: CDR1 MGHRA, CDR2 YSYEKL. The CDR3 spans 15 residues. CDR3 DNA: TGCGCCAGCAGATTCGGACTAGCGGGAATCAATGAGCAGTTCTTC. Translated: CASRFGLAGINEQFF.